This is a list of T cell receptor beta chains from one sample in a study of post-analysis software for immune sequencing data. TCRdb re-derived calls from the PCR reads in MiXCR, one entry per CDR3 protein. The sample records around 250,000 distinct CDR3 sequences, 30% to 45% being singletons. The material sequenced was blood. The receptors were gathered from a girl aged 5 to 17 with multiple sclerosis. Each CDR3 is given with its conserved first and last residue. The D gene is left open where the match is weak. Size is omitted from some rows. Given values are once, few, many or a class for expanded clones.

clone_size d_call j_call v_call cdr3_aa cdr3_nt
few TRBD2 TRBJ2-3 TRBV6-1 CASSVGTRFTDTQYF TGTGCCAGCAGTGTAGGGACTAGATTCACAGATACGCAGTATTTT
NA NA TRBJ1-4 TRBV5-1 CASSPGSATNEKLFF TGCGCCAGCAGCCCCGGAAGTGCAACTAATGAAAAACTGTTTTTT
few NA TRBJ1-4 TRBV27 CASSLSPSAKLFF TGTGCCAGCAGTCTCTCCCCCAGTGCAAAACTGTTTTTT
few TRBD2 TRBJ2-7 TRBV10-3 CATAWTSVDEQYF TGTGCCACCGCCTGGACTAGCGTAGACGAGCAGTACTTC
NA NA TRBJ2-2 TRBV12-3/TRBV12-4 CASTPGEAGELFF TGTGCCAGCACACCAGGGGAGGCCGGGGAGCTGTTTTTT
NA TRBD2 TRBJ2-1 TRBV30 CAWSRQSGSGRDVGNEQFF TGTGCCTGGAGCCGGCAATCGGGGAGCGGGAGGGACGTCGGCAATGAGCAGTTCTTC
many NA TRBJ1-1 TRBV9 CASSVERGTEAFF TGTGCCAGCAGCGTAGAGAGAGGCACTGAAGCTTTCTTT
NA TRBD1 TRBJ1-1 TRBV20-1 CSALRQGRAEAFF TGCAGTGCCTTGCGACAGGGGAGGGCTGAAGCTTTCTTT
many NA TRBJ1-5 TRBV12-3/TRBV12-4 CATKESPGPQHF TGTGCCACCAAGGAGAGCCCAGGGCCCCAGCATTTT
many TRBD1 TRBJ2-4 TRBV4-1 CASSQVTGQAAIKNIQYF TGCGCCAGCAGCCAAGTTACCGGACAGGCAGCCATAAAAAACATTCAGTACTTC
many TRBD1 TRBJ2-5 TRBV5-1 CASSLGGQPQETQYF TGCGCCAGCAGCTTGGGGGGACAGCCCCAAGAGACCCAGTACTTC
NA NA TRBJ2-2 TRBV5-1 CASSLGPTGELFF TGCGCCAGCAGCTTGGGACCCACCGGGGAGCTGTTTTTT
NA NA TRBJ2-1 TRBV21-1 CASSMGLTHNEQFF TGTGCCAGCAGCATGGGACTAACCCACAATGAGCAGTTCTTC
NA TRBD2 TRBJ2-2 TRBV7-3 CASSSKAGGGTGELFF TGTGCCAGCAGCTCTAAGGCGGGGGGCGGCACCGGGGAGCTGTTTTTT
many NA TRBJ2-1 TRBV20-1 CSARDIGGLVSSYNEQFF TGCAGTGCTAGAGATATAGGAGGACTTGTCTCATCCTACAATGAGCAGTTCTTC
many NA TRBJ1-2 TRBV29-1 CSVEGQTYGYTF TGCAGCGTTGAAGGCCAGACCTATGGCTACACCTTC
many NA TRBJ2-3 TRBV9 CASSVGVGATDTQYF TGTGCCAGCAGCGTAGGGGTGGGAGCCACAGATACGCAGTATTTT
many TRBD1 TRBJ1-2 TRBV29-1 CSVVYRGDYGYTF TGCAGCGTTGTATACAGGGGGGACTATGGCTACACCTTC
many NA TRBJ2-1 TRBV24-1 CATSDHLRVGSEQFF TGTGCCACCAGTGACCACCTTAGGGTGGGCAGTGAGCAGTTCTTC
NA NA TRBJ1-5 TRBV20-1 CSAATDSNQPQHF TGCAGTGCAGCGACGGATAGCAATCAGCCCCAGCATTTT
many TRBD2 TRBJ2-3 TRBV29-1 CSVEETISGRRADTQYF TGCAGCGTTGAAGAGACGATTAGCGGGAGGAGGGCAGATACGCAGTATTTT
few NA TRBJ1-1 TRBV2 CASTAGGGNTEAFF TGTGCCAGCACTGCGGGGGGGGGGAACACTGAAGCTTTCTTT
NA TRBD1 TRBJ1-1 TRBV7-8 CASSFSQGQNTEAFF TGTGCCAGCAGCTTCTCACAGGGGCAGAACACTGAAGCTTTCTTT
many NA TRBJ2-1 TRBV7-8 CASSSPIFLPGNEQFF TGTGCCAGCAGCTCTCCCATCTTTCTCCCGGGCAATGAGCAGTTCTTC
many TRBD1 TRBJ1-2 TRBV11-2 CASSSGQGPDYGYTF TGTGCCAGCAGCTCAGGACAGGGCCCCGACTATGGCTACACCTTC
few TRBD2 TRBJ2-1 TRBV28 CASKGLEQYNEQFF TGCGCCAGCAAGGGACTAGAGCAATACAATGAGCAGTTCTTC
NA TRBD2 TRBJ2-1 TRBV7-2 CASSLFPGLAGGSYNEQFF TGTGCCAGCAGTCTATTCCCGGGACTAGCGGGAGGGAGTTACAATGAGCAGTTCTTC
NA TRBD2 TRBJ2-2 TRBV7-7 CASSLRGLAYANTGELFF TGTGCCAGCAGCTTAAGGGGACTAGCGTACGCGAACACCGGGGAGCTGTTTTTT
many NA TRBJ1-2 TRBV28 CASKGTDGRFNYGYTF TGTGCCAGCAAGGGGACGGACGGACGGTTTAACTATGGCTACACCTTC
NA NA TRBJ2-1 TRBV20-1 CSAREYIEQFF TGCAGTGCTAGAGAATATATAGAGCAGTTCTTC
NA NA TRBJ1-6 TRBV18 CASSPLEFPNSPPHF TGTGCCAGCTCACCTCTCGAGTTCCCGAATTCACCCCCCCACTTT
NA TRBD2 TRBJ2-5 TRBV5-1 CASSQDSGRAWNEQYF TGCGCCAGCAGCCAGGACAGCGGGAGGGCCTGGAATGAGCAGTACTTC
many NA TRBJ2-4 TRBV6-1 CASSDLSIQYF TGTGCCAGCAGTGACCTAAGCATTCAGTACTTC
few NA TRBJ2-2 TRBV5-1 CASSLRGIGKGPFEVSGELFF TGCGCCAGCAGCTTGAGGGGGATAGGTAAGGGGCCCTTCGAAGTCTCCGGGGAGCTGTTTTTT
once NA TRBJ1-2 TRBV7-9 CASSSTGKANYGYTF TGTGCCAGCAGCTCCACCGGGAAAGCTAACTATGGCTACACCTTC
many TRBD2 TRBJ2-5 TRBV20-1 CSASPGGDRETQYF TGCAGTGCTAGCCCGGGGGGGGATCGAGAGACCCAGTACTTC
NA TRBD2 TRBJ2-1 TRBV7-2 CASSSSGDFYNEQFF TGTGCCAGCAGCTCCAGCGGGGACTTCTACAATGAGCAGTTCTTC
NA NA TRBJ1-1 TRBV12-3/TRBV12-4 CASSSRDWNTEAFF TGTGCCAGCAGCTCCAGGGATTGGAACACTGAAGCTTTCTTT
NA NA TRBJ2-5 TRBV20-1 CSARGGGETQYF TGCAGTGCTAGAGGGGGAGGAGAGACCCAGTACTTC
many TRBD2 TRBJ2-1 TRBV2 CASVEPGGSYNEQFF TGTGCCAGCGTAGAGCCGGGGGGGTCCTACAATGAGCAGTTCTTC
many NA TRBJ2-7 TRBV15 CATSRGTGYEQYF TGTGCCACCAGCAGGGGGACTGGTTACGAGCAGTACTTC
once NA TRBJ2-5 TRBV29-1 CSVLGTPRTGETQYF TGCAGCGTTTTGGGCACACCGCGGACTGGAGAGACCCAGTACTTC
NA NA TRBJ2-5 TRBV12-3/TRBV12-4 CASSLGWETQYF TGTGCCAGCAGTTTGGGGTGGGAGACCCAGTACTTC
many NA TRBJ1-1 TRBV29-1 CSGTGGLNTEAFF TGCAGCGGCACTGGAGGGCTGAACACTGAAGCTTTCTTT
many TRBD1 TRBJ2-1 TRBV7-9 CASLGQGPVVDNEQFF TGTGCCAGCCTAGGACAGGGCCCAGTTGTAGACAATGAGCAGTTCTTC
few NA TRBJ2-1 TRBV9 CASSQSDSSYNEQFF TGTGCCAGCAGCCAGAGCGACAGCTCCTACAATGAGCAGTTCTTC
many NA TRBJ1-1 TRBV7-9 CASSRGTQLGVNTEAFF TGTGCCAGCAGCCGGGGGACACAGTTGGGGGTGAACACTGAAGCTTTCTTT
once TRBD2 TRBJ2-1 TRBV6-4 CASSDRPSGGGLEERFF TGTGCCAGCAGTGACCGACCCTCGGGGGGGGGTTTGGAAGAGCGGTTCTTC
NA NA TRBJ1-3 TRBV10-3 CAISESTGNTIYF TGTGCCATCAGTGAGTCTACAGGAAACACCATATATTTT
many NA TRBJ1-6 TRBV6-5 CANSGQVYSPLHF TGTGCCAACTCCGGGCAGGTCTATTCACCCCTCCACTTT
NA TRBD1 TRBJ1-2 TRBV5-1 CASSLEGAVGYGYTF TGCGCCAGCAGCTTGGAGGGGGCAGTCGGCTATGGCTACACCTTC
many NA TRBJ1-2 TRBV28 CASTRVENGYTF TGTGCCAGCACCAGGGTCGAGAATGGCTACACCTTC
many NA TRBJ2-3 TRBV29-1 CSVEDPSGTSYTQYF TGCAGCGTTGAAGATCCGTCCGGGACTTCCTATACGCAGTATTTT
many TRBD2 TRBJ2-7 TRBV6-6 CASSYSAGGLSGEQYF TGTGCCAGCAGTTACTCCGCGGGAGGCCTATCGGGCGAGCAGTACTTC